This T cell receptor beta chain derives from a study of human T cells and chemical hapten exposure (dated by TCRdb to the early 2020s). Some background on the complete study: Libraries were combined into a pool for sequencing, and differences in TCR yield between samples came mainly from small differences in library volumes within the pool. The study tracked peripheral blood TCR repertoire changes in vivo during primary and secondary sensitization to the hapten diphenylcyclopropenone (DPC) in alopecia patients. From each blood RNA sample, both TCR alpha and TCR beta chains were sequenced.

Results and caveats for the whole study, not just this receptor: DPC sensitization did not change how many TCRs were above 1 in 1000 frequency, and no evidence was found of alterations in global repertoire structure. After repeated subsampling, the strength of the expansion versus patch-test correlation and the threshold at which it became significant changed.

Based on the germline V gene, the CDR1 and CDR2 sequences are SGHRS and YFSETQ. From its cysteine to its phenylalanine, the CDR3 spans 15 amino acids. Kept here is only the CDR3 DNA, which spans 45 bases and is read in frame from base 1. V lost 0 bases and J lost 2 bases; the stretch between them is 12 bases long. The sample's time point label, in plain terms: healthy volunteer bleed at 2 weeks. Total RNA was isolated from unfractionated whole blood collected in Tempus Blood RNA tubes. As TCR sequencing controls, about 5 healthy volunteers were used, with blood taken at day 0, 2 weeks and 6 weeks. The library relied on RACE. Sequencer: NextSeq 500. During library preparation, unique molecular identifiers were attached to individual cDNA molecules so that TCRs could be counted in a quantitative, reproducible way. The authors processed their data as follows. A median of approximately 96,000 TCRs per sample was observed, with a range of 23,224 to 690,600. The Decombinator software suite was used to annotate V, J and CDR3 in the TCR reads. To make PS versus PT1 abundance plots, every sample was subsampled to the same number of TCRs (28,000). Expanded TCRs were defined as absent before sensitization and observed at least eight times at the 2-week time point. The public reads were run again by TCRdb, first through fastp at Q25 and then through MiXCR, and only productive beta chains were kept. Records with the same CDR3 protein are collapsed into one entry carrying the most frequent genes and DNA. These V and J calls originate from TCRdb's pipeline instead of the authors' own analysis. In all, the sample holds 100,000 to 150,000 distinct CDR3 sequences, and about 9% of those were seen once. The ten most abundant clones make up 1.5% to 2% of the sample.

Of note for this clonotype: Its specific antigen is unknown. No quality values exist for individual bases; no much larger clone is one base distant.

The sequence joins TRBV5-1 to TRBJ2-7; possibly the D gene is TRBD1, per 6 matching bases. Sequences were obtained from whole blood. The source is a male donor in good health. Some clones in this sample may be carry-over from other donors' samples. The CDR3 region: CASSLGTVTTYEQYF. The DNA is TGCGCCAGCAGCTTGGGGACAGTCACTACCTACGAGCAGTACTTC.